Each of the 5 T cell receptor beta chains below was sequenced from the same sample in a study of T cells after yellow fever vaccination. TCRdb reanalysed the 5' RACE reads using MiXCR and keeps one entry per CDR3 protein. The sample lists a few hundred thousand distinct CDR3 sequences; around 8.1% were seen once. The specimen comprised PBMCs, sampled roughly 45 days after the first yellow fever vaccination. These TCRs come from a man between 18 and 29 years old who received the YFV17D yellow fever vaccine.

The chain couples TRBV6-2 or TRBV6-3 to TRBJ2-1; TRBD1 might be the D (6 bases). The CDR3 extends over 12 amino acids. Trimming shortened V by 1 base and J by 10 bases, and 8 bases separated the two germline ends. CDR1 MNHEY and CDR2 SVGEGT come from the germline V gene. The CDR3 nucleotides are TGTGCCAGCAGTTACTGGACAGACGAGCAGTTCTTC. This codes for CASSYWTDEQFF.

This CDR3 is CASGVGGTVTYEQYF. DNA of the CDR3: TGTGCCAGCGGGGTGGGGGGGACGGTCACCTACGAGCAGTACTTC. The chain uses TRBV7-9 and TRBJ2-7; 7 bases agree with TRBD2. Germline V gives CDR1 SEHNR, CDR2 FQNEAQ (reference sequence). The CDR3 is 15 amino acids. The V segment lost 8 bases and the J segment 2 bases; nucleotides outside the gene matches: 12. Based on the CDR3 plus reference TRBV7-9 and TRBJ2-7, the full variable domain is DTGVSQNPRHKITKRGQNVTFRCDPISEHNRLYWYRQTLGQGPEFLTYFQNEAQLEKSRLLSDRFSAERPKGSFSTLEIQRTEQGDSAMYLCASGVGGTVTYEQYFGPGTRLTVT.

The genes are TRBV4-1 and TRBJ2-2; 13 nucleotides line up with TRBD2. V lost 4 bases, J lost 2 bases, and 7 bases stayed unmatched. The CDR3 is 18 residues long. The V gene's germline CDR1 is MGHRA and CDR2 YSYEKL. The chain's CDR3 is CASSLGLAGAINTGELFF. CDR3 DNA sequence: TGCGCCAGCAGCCTCGGACTAGCGGGGGCCATTAACACCGGGGAGCTGTTTTTT.

As regards this clonotype: An end of the junction differs from the germline gene, which may be a read error. The V and J genes are TRBV6-5 and TRBJ1-1; TRBD1 agrees at 7 bases. This CDR3 has 15 residues. Germline V CDR1 and CDR2: MNHEY, SVGAGI. Here the CDR3 DNA reads TGTGCCAGCAGCTACTATAGACAGGGAATAACTGAAGCTTTCTTT. Amino acids: CASSYYRQGITEAFF.

A word on this clonotype: A read error may be the cause here, since a much bigger clone is one base away. The CDR3 loop reads CASTPTSGGDEQFF. In nucleotides, the CDR3 is TGTGCCAGCACTCCCACTAGCGGGGGCGATGAGCAGTTCTTC. The chain has TRBV12-3 or TRBV12-4 and TRBJ2-1; 11 bases line up with TRBD2. The CDR3 totals 14 residues. Trimming cost V 7 bases and J 8 bases; bases outside gene matches: 7.